A selection of T cell receptor beta chains follows, all from one sample in a study of T cells after yellow fever vaccination. Using its own MiXCR run on the 5' RACE reads, TCRdb lists one record per CDR3 protein. The table includes about 260,000 distinct CDR3 sequences, 5.2% detected once. Source: CD4+ T cells sorted from PBMCs, taken on the day of the yellow fever booster vaccination. The receptors originated from a man aged 18 to 30 who received the YFV17D yellow fever vaccine. CDR3s include the opening cysteine and the closing phenylalanine or tryptophan. The D gene is left open where the match is weak. Rows may omit the clone size; those that give it use once, few, many or a size class.

. TRBJ1-2 TRBV7-2 few TGTGCCAGCAGCCGATTAGGGGTCGGTCCTGCCTATGGCTACACCTTC CASSRLGVGPAYGYTF
TRBD1 TRBJ2-5 TRBV28 . TGTGCCAGCAGTCCTAACCGCGGGACAGGGAAGGGGGTGAGCGAGACCCAGTACTTC CASSPNRGTGKGVSETQYF
. TRBJ1-3 TRBV20-1 few TGCAGTGCTAGGCCGGGAAACACCATATATTTT CSARPGNTIYF
TRBD2 TRBJ2-1 TRBV14 . TGTGCCAGCAGCCAACGGAAAGGACTAGCGGGGGGCTTCTCCTACAATGAGCAGTTCTTC CASSQRKGLAGGFSYNEQFF
. TRBJ2-7 TRBV4-2 many TGTGCCAGCAGCCAAGTCGCGGGTAACTACGAGCAGTACTTC CASSQVAGNYEQYF
TRBD2 TRBJ2-3 TRBV2 few TGTGCCAGCAGACTCAGTCCCCTAGCGGGGGGGGGAACGGATACGCAGTATTTT CASRLSPLAGGGTDTQYF
TRBD2 TRBJ2-3 TRBV12-3/TRBV12-4 many TGTGCCAGCTGCCCGGGGAGGGTATTGGATACGCAGTATTTT CASCPGRVLDTQYF
. TRBJ2-5 TRBV18 . TGTGCCAGCTCACCACAGGAAAAGACCTCAACCCAGTACTTC CASSPQEKTSTQYF
. TRBJ2-3 TRBV10-2 . TGCGCCAGCAGGGGGGCGGGAACAGATACGCAGTATTTT CASRGAGTDTQYF
. TRBJ1-2 TRBV12-3/TRBV12-4 few TGTGCCAGCAGTTTAGAGGCGTGGGGGCGCGGCTACACCTTC CASSLEAWGRGYTF
. TRBJ2-1 TRBV18 many TGTGCCAGCTCACCATCGACAGGACCGGGCAATGAGCAGTTCTTC CASSPSTGPGNEQFF
TRBD1 TRBJ1-2 TRBV4-3 many TGCGCCAGCAGCCAAGACGCAGACAGGGGGCCTCTCGGCTACACCTTC CASSQDADRGPLGYTF
. TRBJ1-2 TRBV6-6 few TGTGCCAGCGCCTCCCTGGGGGGGGGGTTTAACTATGGCTACACCTTC CASASLGGGFNYGYTF
. TRBJ2-7 TRBV7-2 . TGTGCCAGCAGCTTACCAGGAAGGAGCTCCTACGAGCAGTACTTC CASSLPGRSSYEQYF
. TRBJ1-2 TRBV29-1 . TGCAGCGTTTGGGATGTTAGTAGCTACACCTTC CSVWDVSSYTF
. TRBJ2-5 TRBV2 few TGTGCCAGCAGTGTATGGAAAGAGACCCAGTACTTC CASSVWKETQYF
. TRBJ2-3 TRBV5-5 few TGTGCCAGCAGCTTGACATGGGCATCCACAGATACGCAGTATTTT CASSLTWASTDTQYF